The rows below give T cell receptor beta chains drawn from one sample of a study of technical replicates of blood from several donors. Sequenced by immunoSEQ multiplex PCR; TCRdb stores in-frame clones only, minus some. This sample yields more than 80,000 clones, of which approximately 95% are seen a single time; approximately 0.23% belongs to the top ten. The sample was T cells isolated from PBMCs. The receptors were sampled from a human donor in good health. CDR3s include the opening cysteine and the closing phenylalanine or tryptophan. Fields, in order: J gene, clone size, V gene, D gene, CDR3 DNA, CDR3 protein. The D gene is left open where the match is weak. A clone size is listed for some rows: how often the clone was seen (once, few, many), or a class if it is expanded.

TRBJ2-7	NA	TRBV4-1	NA	TGCGCCAGCAGCCAAGATCTTGGGGGCCGGGGATATGAGGAGCAGTACTTC	CASSQDLGGRGYEEQYF
TRBJ2-1	NA	TRBV28	NA	TGTGCCAGCAGTTTATCCCGACTCAATGAGCAGTTCTTC	CASSLSRLNEQFF
TRBJ2-7	once	TRBV5-4	TRBD2	TGTGCCAGCAGCCAGCTAGCGGGAGGATACGAGCAGTACTTC	CASSQLAGGYEQYF
TRBJ2-1	NA	TRBV7-8	TRBD1	TGTGCCAGCGGGGACAGGGTTGGGAATGAGCAGTTCTTC	CASGDRVGNEQFF
TRBJ1-5	once	TRBV19	TRBD1	TGTGCCAGTTCCCCCAGACAGGGCCCGAGTCAGCCCCAGCATTTT	CASSPRQGPSQPQHF
TRBJ1-4	NA	TRBV7-9	TRBD1	TGTGCCAGCAGCTCCGGTTTACAGGGGAATCATGAAAAACTGTTTTTT	CASSSGLQGNHEKLFF
TRBJ2-2	NA	TRBV2	TRBD1	TGTGCCAGCAGTGGGGCAGGGGGAAACACCGGGGAGCTGTTTTTT	CASSGAGGNTGELFF
TRBJ2-2	NA	TRBV4-2	NA	TGTGCCAGCAGCCCCCGGTCGGGGACCGGGGAGCTGTTTTTT	CASSPRSGTGELFF
TRBJ2-6	NA	TRBV19	TRBD2	TGTGCCAGTAGCCTACTAGCGGGACGCTCTGGGGCCAACGTCCTGACTTTC	CASSLLAGRSGANVLTF
TRBJ2-4	NA	TRBV11-2	NA	TGTGCCAGCAGCCGCCTGAAAGGGACAAGACTAGCCAAAAACATTCAGTACTTC	CASSRLKGTRLAKNIQYF
TRBJ2-7	NA	TRBV11-3	NA	TGTGCCAGCAGCACTCGCGACAGTTCCAAGCAGTACTTC	CASSTRDSSKQYF
TRBJ1-2	NA	TRBV5-5	NA	TGTGCCAGCAGCCGCGACTTAGCTAACTATGGCTACACCTTC	CASSRDLANYGYTF
TRBJ1-5	once	TRBV19	NA	TGTGCCAGTAGTGGGCAGTTTAATCAGCCCCAGCATTTT	CASSGQFNQPQHF
TRBJ1-4	NA	TRBV7-9	NA	TGTGCCAGCAGCTTCGTCCGTGAAAAACTGTTTTTT	CASSFVREKLFF
TRBJ2-1	NA	TRBV7-3	TRBD2	TGTGCCACCTCTAGCGGGGGGTCGTTCCATGAGCAGTTCTTC	CATSSGGSFHEQFF
TRBJ1-2	NA	TRBV5-5	TRBD1	TGTGCCAGCAGCTGGACAGGGTATGGCTACACCTTC	CASSWTGYGYTF
TRBJ2-7	NA	TRBV28	NA	TGTGCCAGCAGTCCAGGACTTATACGGGGCGAGCAGTACTTC	CASSPGLIRGEQYF
TRBJ2-1	once	TRBV5-1	NA	TGCGCCAGCAGCTTGGTTGCGGCATCCAACAATGAGCAGTTCTTC	CASSLVAASNNEQFF
TRBJ1-4	NA	TRBV10-2	NA	TGCGCCAGCAGTGAGAATCAGTATAAACTGTTTTTT	CASSENQYKLFF
TRBJ2-7	NA	TRBV2	NA	TGTGCCAGCAGGAGGGAAGAGGACGAGCAGTACTTC	CASRREEDEQYF
TRBJ1-1	NA	TRBV2	TRBD1	TGTGCCAGCAGTCTAACCGACAGGGACACTGAAGCTTTCTTT	CASSLTDRDTEAFF
TRBJ2-3	once	TRBV19	TRBD2	TGTGCCAGTAGTGACTCAACTAGCGGGAGCCCAGATACGCAGTATTTT	CASSDSTSGSPDTQYF
TRBJ2-5	NA	TRBV19	TRBD2	TGTGCCAGTTCTCCCGGGAGGTGGGGGGAGACCCAGTACTTC	CASSPGRWGETQYF
TRBJ2-5	NA	TRBV5-8	TRBD2	TGTGCCAGCAGCTTGGAATTTAGCGGGGGGGCTCCAGAGACCCAGTACTTC	CASSLEFSGGAPETQYF
TRBJ2-5	NA	TRBV11-3	TRBD1	TGTGCCAGCAGCTCTATGGGACAGTTGACAGAGACCCAGTACTTC	CASSSMGQLTETQYF
TRBJ2-5	NA	TRBV5-1	TRBD1	TGCGCCAGCAGCTTGTATGTAGCCATGGGACAGGGGAGGTCGGAGACCCAGTACTTC	CASSLYVAMGQGRSETQYF
TRBJ1-4	NA	TRBV6-5	TRBD1	TGTGCCAGCAGGTACGCAGGGGGCGCGGCTAATGAAAAACTGTTTTTT	CASRYAGGAANEKLFF
TRBJ1-4	NA	TRBV5-3	NA	TGTGCCAGAAAAGAAACAAAGGGGGTTGGGGAAAAACTGTTTTTT	CARKETKGVGEKLFF
TRBJ2-7	NA	TRBV6-6	NA	TGTGCCAGCAGTTACTCAGGACGTACAGGGTACGAGCAGTACTTC	CASSYSGRTGYEQYF
TRBJ2-4	NA	TRBV5-4	NA	TGTGCCAGCAGCTTGGAGGTAGGGGCAGGCAAAAACATTCAGTACTTC	CASSLEVGAGKNIQYF
TRBJ2-2	NA	TRBV4-1	TRBD2	TGCGCCAGCAGCCCCGGGGGGGGGCTGAACACCGGGGAGCTGTTTTTT	CASSPGGGLNTGELFF
TRBJ1-5	NA	TRBV27	NA	TGTGCCAGCAGTTTGAAGGGGTTCAGGGAAGATCAGCCCCAGCATTTT	CASSLKGFREDQPQHF
TRBJ2-2	NA	TRBV19	NA	TGTGCCAGTAGTATCGGGTGGGGGCGCACCGGGGAGCTGTTTTTT	CASSIGWGRTGELFF
TRBJ2-7	NA	TRBV27	TRBD1	TGTGCCAGCAGGCTAGAAAACAGGGGCGACGAGCAGTACTTC	CASRLENRGDEQYF
TRBJ2-1	NA	TRBV10-3	TRBD2	TGTGCCATCACCGGGACTAGCGGGAGCTCCTACAATGAGCAGTTCTTC	CAITGTSGSSYNEQFF
TRBJ2-1	NA	TRBV6-5	NA	TGTGCCAGCAGCCTACAGGGCAACAATGAGCAGTTCTTC	CASSLQGNNEQFF
TRBJ1-2	NA	TRBV19	TRBD1	TGTGCCAGTACCAAATCGACAGGGAGTTCGACTAACTATGGCTACACCTTC	CASTKSTGSSTNYGYTF